These T cell receptor beta chains were read from a single sample in a study of CD8+ T cells in alopecia areata. Clones were sequenced by immunoSEQ multiplex PCR, and TCRdb holds only the in-frame ones, with some missing. Of about 180,000 clones listed, about 53% are singletons. Here the sequenced sample was CD8+ T cells sorted from blood, taken at week 24, from a patient treated with tofacitinib. The receptors stem from a human donor with alopecia areata. Both conserved end residues are part of each CDR3. A D gene is named only where the DNA matches it firmly. A row's size may be missing; if present it is once, few, many or a size class.

v_call: TRBV19; d_call: -; clone_size: -; j_call: TRBJ1-1; cdr3_nt: TGTGCCAGTCAAGACACTGAAGCTTTCTTT; cdr3_aa: CASQDTEAFF
v_call: TRBV29-1; d_call: -; clone_size: -; j_call: TRBJ2-2; cdr3_nt: TGCAGCGTTGTAGTTGGGGTGGCCGGGGAGCTGTTTTTT; cdr3_aa: CSVVVGVAGELFF
v_call: TRBV5-1; d_call: -; clone_size: -; j_call: TRBJ1-4; cdr3_nt: TGCGCCAGCAGCCCGAAGCCCGGTAATGAAAAACTGTTTTTT; cdr3_aa: CASSPKPGNEKLFF
v_call: TRBV30; d_call: -; clone_size: few; j_call: TRBJ2-7; cdr3_nt: TGTGCCTGGAGTGAGTTTCCGCGATTCTACGAGCAGTACTTC; cdr3_aa: CAWSEFPRFYEQYF
v_call: TRBV29-1; d_call: -; clone_size: few; j_call: TRBJ1-1; cdr3_nt: TGCAGCGTTGCAACTGACAGCCTTGAAGCTTTCTTT; cdr3_aa: CSVATDSLEAFF
v_call: TRBV14; d_call: -; clone_size: few; j_call: TRBJ2-3; cdr3_nt: TGTGCCAGCAGCCAAGAGGCCTTCACAGATACGCAGTATTTT; cdr3_aa: CASSQEAFTDTQYF
v_call: TRBV5-6; d_call: -; clone_size: -; j_call: TRBJ1-1; cdr3_nt: TGTGCCAGCAGCCCCGGGGGGACTGAAGCTTTCTTT; cdr3_aa: CASSPGGTEAFF
v_call: TRBV9; d_call: -; clone_size: few; j_call: TRBJ1-2; cdr3_nt: TGTGCCAGCAGCGCGGGGGATGGCTACACCTTC; cdr3_aa: CASSAGDGYTF
v_call: TRBV13; d_call: -; clone_size: -; j_call: TRBJ1-6; cdr3_nt: TGTGCCAGCGGCCGAATGGGCAATTCACCCCTCCACTTT; cdr3_aa: CASGRMGNSPLHF
v_call: TRBV29-1; d_call: -; clone_size: few; j_call: TRBJ2-7; cdr3_nt: TGCAGCGTTGAATCAGATTACGAGCAGTACTTC; cdr3_aa: CSVESDYEQYF
v_call: TRBV30; d_call: -; clone_size: few; j_call: TRBJ1-4; cdr3_nt: TGTGCCTGGAGTGTGGAGGGGCGGGCGACTAATGAAAAACTGTTTTTT; cdr3_aa: CAWSVEGRATNEKLFF
v_call: TRBV7-8; d_call: -; clone_size: -; j_call: TRBJ1-5; cdr3_nt: TGTGCCAGCAGCTTGGCTGCTAATCAGCCCCAGCATTTT; cdr3_aa: CASSLAANQPQHF
v_call: TRBV30; d_call: -; clone_size: -; j_call: TRBJ2-5; cdr3_nt: TGTGCCTGGAGAAGGCAGGCCAACCAAGAGACCCAGTACTTC; cdr3_aa: CAWRRQANQETQYF
v_call: TRBV6-5; d_call: TRBD1; clone_size: few; j_call: TRBJ2-7; cdr3_nt: TGTGCCAGTCCTAGGGGAACAGGGGGTGGTTGCGAGCAGTACTTC; cdr3_aa: CASPRGTGGGCEQYF
v_call: TRBV7-3; d_call: TRBD1; clone_size: few; j_call: TRBJ2-2; cdr3_nt: TGTGCCAGCAGCTTAATCCCCGCCCGGGACAGGGGTGATTCCGGGGAGCTGTTTTTT; cdr3_aa: CASSLIPARDRGDSGELFF
v_call: TRBV29-1; d_call: TRBD1; clone_size: -; j_call: TRBJ2-7; cdr3_nt: TGCAGCCTCCGGACAGGGGACTACGAGCAGTACTTC; cdr3_aa: CSLRTGDYEQYF
v_call: TRBV29-1; d_call: -; clone_size: -; j_call: TRBJ2-1; cdr3_nt: TGCAGCGTTAACGACAGGTCTAAAAACAATGAGCAGTTCTTC; cdr3_aa: CSVNDRSKNNEQFF
v_call: TRBV11-1; d_call: TRBD1; clone_size: few; j_call: TRBJ2-7; cdr3_nt: TGTGCCAGCAGCCCCGGGACAGGGGCCTACGAGCAGTACTTC; cdr3_aa: CASSPGTGAYEQYF
v_call: TRBV30; d_call: TRBD1; clone_size: -; j_call: TRBJ1-1; cdr3_nt: TGTGCCTGGAGTGTACTTATTGGGGACAGGGGCCTCGAGGACACTGAAGCTTTCTTT; cdr3_aa: CAWSVLIGDRGLEDTEAFF
v_call: TRBV9; d_call: -; clone_size: many; j_call: TRBJ1-1; cdr3_nt: TGTGCCAGCAGCTTAGGGGGGCGATCTGAAGCTTTCTTT; cdr3_aa: CASSLGGRSEAFF
v_call: TRBV7-6; d_call: TRBD2; clone_size: -; j_call: TRBJ2-5; cdr3_nt: TGTGCCAGCAGCTCATCTAGCGGGGAAGGGGAGACCCAGTACTTC; cdr3_aa: CASSSSSGEGETQYF
v_call: TRBV4-1; d_call: -; clone_size: once; j_call: TRBJ2-7; cdr3_nt: TGCGCCAGCAGCCCTCCAGGTGGCTCCTACGAGCAGTACTTC; cdr3_aa: CASSPPGGSYEQYF
v_call: TRBV9; d_call: TRBD1; clone_size: -; j_call: TRBJ1-1; cdr3_nt: TGTGCCAGCAGCGTAAACTCCGAGACAGGGTCAAACACTGAAGCTTTCTTT; cdr3_aa: CASSVNSETGSNTEAFF
v_call: TRBV30; d_call: -; clone_size: once; j_call: TRBJ2-3; cdr3_nt: TGTGCCTGGACTAGAGGGGGCACAGATACGCAGTATTTT; cdr3_aa: CAWTRGGTDTQYF
v_call: TRBV11-2; d_call: -; clone_size: -; j_call: TRBJ2-6; cdr3_nt: TGTGCCAGCAGCATTACGGGGCGGGGGCCCGTCTCTGGGGCCAACGTCCTGACTTTC; cdr3_aa: CASSITGRGPVSGANVLTF
v_call: TRBV4-3; d_call: -; clone_size: -; j_call: TRBJ2-7; cdr3_nt: TGCGCCAGCAGCCAAGGGGCAACCAGAGGGGACGAGCAGTACTTC; cdr3_aa: CASSQGATRGDEQYF